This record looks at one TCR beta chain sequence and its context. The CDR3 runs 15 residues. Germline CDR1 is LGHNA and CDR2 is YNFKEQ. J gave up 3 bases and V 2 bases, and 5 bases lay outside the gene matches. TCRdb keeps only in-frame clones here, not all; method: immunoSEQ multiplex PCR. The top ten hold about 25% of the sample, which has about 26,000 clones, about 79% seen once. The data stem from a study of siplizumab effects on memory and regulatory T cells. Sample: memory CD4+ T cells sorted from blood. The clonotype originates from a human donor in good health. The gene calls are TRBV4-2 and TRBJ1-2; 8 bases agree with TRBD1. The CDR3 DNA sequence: TGTGCCAGCAGCCAAAGGACAGGGAATGACTATGGCTACACCTTC. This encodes CASSQRTGNDYGYTF.